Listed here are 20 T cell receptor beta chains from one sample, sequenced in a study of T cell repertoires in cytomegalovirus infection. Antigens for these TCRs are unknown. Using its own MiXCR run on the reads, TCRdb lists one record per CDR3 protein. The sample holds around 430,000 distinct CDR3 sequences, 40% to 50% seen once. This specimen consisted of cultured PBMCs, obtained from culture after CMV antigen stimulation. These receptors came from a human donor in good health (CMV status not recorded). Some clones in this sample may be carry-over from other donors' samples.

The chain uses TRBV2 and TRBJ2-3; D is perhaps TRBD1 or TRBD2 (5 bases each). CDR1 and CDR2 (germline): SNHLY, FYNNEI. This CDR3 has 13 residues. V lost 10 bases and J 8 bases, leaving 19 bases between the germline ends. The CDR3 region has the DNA TGTGCCATCCGGGGCGTCCCCGGGCCTACGCAGTATTTT. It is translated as CAIRGVPGPTQYF. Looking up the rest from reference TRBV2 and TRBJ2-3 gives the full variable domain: EPEVTQTPSHQVTQMGQEVILRCVPISNHLYFYWYRQILGQKVEFLVSFYNNEISEKSEIFDDQFSVERPDGSNFTLKIRSTKLEDSAMYFCAIRGVPGPTQYFGPGTRLTVL.

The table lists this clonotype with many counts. In DNA, the CDR3 is TGTGCCAGCAGTTTGTACACGAACACTGAAGCTTTCTTT. Its translation is CASSLYTNTEAFF. The V gene is TRBV27, the J gene TRBJ1-1; no clear D. Deletions cut 3 bases from V and 1 base from J, with 6 bases between. The CDR3 is 13 residues long. Germline V gene lookup returns CDR1 MNHEY and CDR2 SMNVEV (reference sequence).

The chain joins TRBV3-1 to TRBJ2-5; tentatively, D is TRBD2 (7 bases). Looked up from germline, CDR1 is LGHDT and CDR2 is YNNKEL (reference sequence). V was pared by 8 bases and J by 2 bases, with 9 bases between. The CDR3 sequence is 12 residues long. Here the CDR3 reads CASEGGQETQYF. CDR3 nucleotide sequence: TGTGCCAGCGAGGGGGGGCAAGAGACCCAGTACTTC.

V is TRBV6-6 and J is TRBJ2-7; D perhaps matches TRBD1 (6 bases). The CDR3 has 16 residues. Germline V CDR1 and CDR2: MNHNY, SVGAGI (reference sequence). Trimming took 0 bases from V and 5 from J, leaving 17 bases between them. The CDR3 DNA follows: TGTGCCAGCAGTTACTCTGACAGGTCCCCTACCCACGAGCAGTACTTC. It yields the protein CASSYSDRSPTHEQYF.

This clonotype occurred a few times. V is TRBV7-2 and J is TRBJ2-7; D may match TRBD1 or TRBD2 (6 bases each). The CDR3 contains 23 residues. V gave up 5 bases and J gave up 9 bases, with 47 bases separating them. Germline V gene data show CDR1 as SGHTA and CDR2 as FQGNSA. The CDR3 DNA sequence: TGTGCCAGCAGCGTCCCCGGGACACCGAGTACCGGGACTCTCCCATCACTTTACCTTGGGCAGTACTTC. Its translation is CASSVPGTPSTGTLPSLYLGQYF.

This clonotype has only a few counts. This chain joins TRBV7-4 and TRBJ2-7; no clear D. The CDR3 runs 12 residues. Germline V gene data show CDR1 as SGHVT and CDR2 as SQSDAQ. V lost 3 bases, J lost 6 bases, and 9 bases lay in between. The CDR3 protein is CASSLSAGEQYF. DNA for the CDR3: TGTGCCAGCAGCTTGTCGGCAGGCGAGCAGTACTTC.

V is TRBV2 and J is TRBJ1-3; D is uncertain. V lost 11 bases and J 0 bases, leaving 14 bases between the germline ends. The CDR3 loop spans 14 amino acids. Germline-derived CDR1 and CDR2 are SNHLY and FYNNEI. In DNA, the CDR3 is TGTGCCGTCACTACCCGTTCCTCTGGAAACACCATATATTTT. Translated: CAVTTRSSGNTIYF.

The CDR3: CASSLAPQNSGNTIYF. The CDR3, as DNA: TGTGCCAGCAGCTTGGCCCCACAGAACTCTGGAAACACCATATATTTT. The chain joins TRBV5-4 to TRBJ1-3, with D uncertain. Trimming shortened V by 0 bases and J by 0 bases, and 10 bases separated the two germline ends. Germline CDR1 is SGHNT and CDR2 is YYREEE (reference sequence). CDR3 length: 16 residues.

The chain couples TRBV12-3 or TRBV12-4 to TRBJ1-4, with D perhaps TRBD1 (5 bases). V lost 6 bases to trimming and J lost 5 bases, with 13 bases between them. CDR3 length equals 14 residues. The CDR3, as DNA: TGTGCCAGCAGGGGGGGTTTACCGAATGAAAAACTGTTTTTT. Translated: CASRGGLPNEKLFF.

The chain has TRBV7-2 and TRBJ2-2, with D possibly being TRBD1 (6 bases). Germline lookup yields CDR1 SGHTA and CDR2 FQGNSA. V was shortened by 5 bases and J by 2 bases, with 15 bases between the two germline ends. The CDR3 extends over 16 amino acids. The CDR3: CASSRSGTYNTGELFF. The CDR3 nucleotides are TGTGCCAGCAGCAGATCCGGGACATACAACACCGGGGAGCTGTTTTTT.

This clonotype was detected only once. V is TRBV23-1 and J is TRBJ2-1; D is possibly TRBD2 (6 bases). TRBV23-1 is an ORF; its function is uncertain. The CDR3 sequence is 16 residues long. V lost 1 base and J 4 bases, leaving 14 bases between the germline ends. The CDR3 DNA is TGCGCCAGCAGTCAATGGACGCATCGGGAGTACAATGAGCAGTTCTTC. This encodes CASSQWTHREYNEQFF.

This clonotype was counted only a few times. This CDR3 is CASSQNRDSEKLFF. CDR3 nucleotide sequence: TGCGCCAGCAGCCAAAACAGGGATTCTGAAAAACTGTTTTTT. The V call is TRBV4-3, the J call TRBJ1-4; a weak D match, TRBD1 (6 bases). CDR1 is LGHNA and CDR2 is YSLEER in the germline V gene. The CDR3 is 14 residues long. Trimming stripped 2 bases from V and 7 bases from J, with 11 bases between.

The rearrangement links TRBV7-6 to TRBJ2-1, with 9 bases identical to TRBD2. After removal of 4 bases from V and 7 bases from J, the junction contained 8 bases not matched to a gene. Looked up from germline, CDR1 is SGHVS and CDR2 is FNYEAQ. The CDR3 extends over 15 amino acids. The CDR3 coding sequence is TGTGCCAGCAGCTACCGACTAGCGGAGGGGAATGAGCAGTTCTTC. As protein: CASSYRLAEGNEQFF.

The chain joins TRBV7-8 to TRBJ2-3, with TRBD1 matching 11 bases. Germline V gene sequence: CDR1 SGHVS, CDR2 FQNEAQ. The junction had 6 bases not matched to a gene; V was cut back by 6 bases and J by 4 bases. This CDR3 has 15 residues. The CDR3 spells CASSYRTGGADTQYF. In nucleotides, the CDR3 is TGTGCCAGCAGTTACCGGACAGGGGGCGCAGATACGCAGTATTTT.

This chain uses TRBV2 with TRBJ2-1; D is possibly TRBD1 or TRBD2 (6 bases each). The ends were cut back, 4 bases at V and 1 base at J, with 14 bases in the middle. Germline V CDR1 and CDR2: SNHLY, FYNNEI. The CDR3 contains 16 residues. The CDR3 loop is CASSGDRGASYNEQFF. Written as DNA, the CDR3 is TGTGCCAGCAGTGGGGATAGGGGGGCGTCCTACAATGAGCAGTTCTTC.

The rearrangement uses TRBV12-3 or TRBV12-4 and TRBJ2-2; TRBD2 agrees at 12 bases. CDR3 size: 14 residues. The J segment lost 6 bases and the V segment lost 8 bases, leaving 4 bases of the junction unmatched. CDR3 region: CASRLAGVPGELFF. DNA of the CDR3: TGTGCCAGCCGACTAGCGGGAGTCCCCGGGGAGCTGTTTTTT.

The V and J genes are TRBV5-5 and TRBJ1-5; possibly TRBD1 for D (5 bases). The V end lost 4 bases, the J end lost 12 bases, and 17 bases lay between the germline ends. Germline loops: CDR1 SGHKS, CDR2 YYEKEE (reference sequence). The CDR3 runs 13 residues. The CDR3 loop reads CASSPEGPLFQHF. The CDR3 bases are TGTGCCAGCAGCCCCGAGGGGCCGCTTTTCCAGCATTTT. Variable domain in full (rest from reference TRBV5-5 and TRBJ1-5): DAGVTQSPTHLIKTRGQQVTLRCSPISGHKSVSWYQQVLGQGPQFIFQYYEKEERGRGNFPDRFSARQFPNYSSELNVNALLLGDSALYLCASSPEGPLFQHFGDGTRLSIL.

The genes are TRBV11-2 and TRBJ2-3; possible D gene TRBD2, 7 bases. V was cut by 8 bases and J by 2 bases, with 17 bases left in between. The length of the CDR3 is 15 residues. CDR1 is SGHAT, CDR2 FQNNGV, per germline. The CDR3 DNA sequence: TGTGCCAGCGGGAGGGGGGCAGGGACCACAGATACGCAGTATTTT. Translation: CASGRGAGTTDTQYF.

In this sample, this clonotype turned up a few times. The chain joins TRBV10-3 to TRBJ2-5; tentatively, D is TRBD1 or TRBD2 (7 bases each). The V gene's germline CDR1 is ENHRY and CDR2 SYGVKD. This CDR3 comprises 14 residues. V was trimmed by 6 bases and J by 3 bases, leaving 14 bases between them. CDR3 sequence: CAIRDPGGEETQYF. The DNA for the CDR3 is TGTGCCATCAGGGACCCAGGGGGGGAAGAGACCCAGTACTTC.

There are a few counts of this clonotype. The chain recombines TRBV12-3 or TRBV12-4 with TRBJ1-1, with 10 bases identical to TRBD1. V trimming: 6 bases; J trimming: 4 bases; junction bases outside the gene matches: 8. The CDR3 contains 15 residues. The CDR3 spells CASSRGDRGGTEAFF. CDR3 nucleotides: TGTGCCAGCAGCCGGGGGGACAGGGGAGGCACTGAAGCTTTCTTT.